The 11 T cell receptor beta chains below all came from one sample that was sequenced in a study of blood T cell repertoires in COVID-19. Generated by immunoSEQ multiplex PCR, the TCRdb table keeps only in-frame clones and is missing some. This table has roughly 180,000 clones, approximately 88% appearing once. Sequencing was done on a sample of peripheral blood. Receptors originate from a middle-aged woman with COVID-19, enrolled during active disease.

The chain combines TRBV5-4 with TRBJ1-5; 7 bases map to TRBD1. V was clipped by 4 bases and J by 5 bases; unmatched bases: 6. The CDR3 runs 14 residues. Germline V lookup: CDR1 SGHNT, CDR2 YYREEE (reference sequence). Here the CDR3 DNA reads TGTGCCAGCAGCCTCCGGGACAGCGATCAGCCCCAGCATTTT. Protein sequence: CASSLRDSDQPQHF.

The rearrangement uses TRBV6-5 and TRBJ1-2; no firm D call. Germline V gene data show CDR1 as MNHEY and CDR2 as SVGAGI. The CDR3 runs to 14 residues. V lost 6 bases and J lost 4, with 15 bases in between. The CDR3 DNA reads as TGTGCCAGCAGCTCTCCGGGGAGGCTCTATGGCTACACCTTC. The encoded protein is CASSSPGRLYGYTF.

This chain uses TRBV5-1 with TRBJ2-7, with 9 bases that match TRBD2. The CDR3 runs to 15 residues. Per the germline V gene, CDR1 is SGHRS and CDR2 is YFSETQ. Unmatched junction bases numbered 9, after V lost 4 bases and J lost 4 bases. The CDR3 DNA reads as TGCGCCAGCAGCGCCGACGGGACTAGCTTGTACGAGCAGTACTTC. Its translation is CASSADGTSLYEQYF.

This clone is a singleton in its sample. This chain uses TRBV25-1 with TRBJ1-2; D possibly corresponds to TRBD1 (5 bases). In germline, CDR1 is MGHDK, CDR2 SYGVNS. This CDR3 contains 12 residues. The V end lost 8 bases, the J end lost 8 bases, and 15 bases lay between the germline ends. The CDR3 is CASRQNKGGYTF. The CDR3 DNA follows: TGTGCCAGCCGACAGAACAAGGGCGGCTACACCTTC.

The gene calls are TRBV29-1 and TRBJ2-7, with 13 nucleotides matching TRBD2. Looked up from germline, CDR1 is SQVTM and CDR2 is ANQGSEA. V gave up 4 bases and J gave up 4 bases; unmatched junction bases: 4. The CDR3 runs to 14 residues. CDR3 DNA: TGCAGCGTTGCCCAGACTAGCGGGAGGTACGAGCAGTACTTC. It yields the protein CSVAQTSGRYEQYF.

This rearrangement joins TRBV27 to TRBJ2-7; a possible D gene is TRBD1 (5 bases). The CDR3 length is 14 residues. Germline assignment: CDR1 MNHEY and CDR2 SMNVEV (reference sequence). Trimming pared 0 bases from V and 7 bases from J, leaving 13 bases between. The CDR3 is CASSLSDGAWEQYF. The CDR3 bases are TGTGCCAGCAGTTTATCCGATGGGGCGTGGGAGCAGTACTTC.

CDR3 in DNA: TGTGCCAGCAGCACCAACAGGGGGCGAGGTACCCATGAGCAGTTCTTC. It codes for CASSTNRGRGTHEQFF. The chain couples TRBV7-9 to TRBJ2-1; 9 positions agree with TRBD1. V lost 5 bases and J lost 8; bases outside the gene matches: 13. This CDR3 spans 16 amino acids. The germline gives CDR1 SEHNR, CDR2 FQNEAQ (reference sequence).

This clone was detected a few times. The chain joins TRBV5-1 to TRBJ1-2; D unresolved. V was clipped by 0 bases and J by 3 bases, with 12 bases between them. The CDR3 is 15 amino acids. Germline V CDR1 and CDR2: SGHRS, YFSETQ. CDR3 in amino acids: CASSLAAAQDYGYTF. DNA for the CDR3: TGCGCCAGCAGCTTGGCGGCAGCTCAGGACTATGGCTACACCTTC.

The rearrangement uses TRBV5-1 and TRBJ1-1, with no clear D. This CDR3 region has 16 residues. V dropped 5 bases and J dropped 0 bases, with 17 bases sitting between them. CDR1 and CDR2 from the germline V gene are SGHRS and YFSETQ. The CDR3 DNA reads as TGCGCCAGCAGTACCGGAGGGAGTAGTATGAACACTGAAGCTTTCTTT. It encodes CASSTGGSSMNTEAFF.

The chain uses TRBV19 and TRBJ1-5; D is ambiguous. Germline values: CDR1 LNHDA, CDR2 SQIVND (reference sequence). V was pared by 6 bases and J by 0 bases, with 9 bases between. The CDR3 spans 14 residues. The DNA for the CDR3 is TGTGCCAGTAGGAGTTTATATAGCAATCAGCCCCAGCATTTT. It is translated as CASRSLYSNQPQHF.

The rearrangement uses TRBV19 and TRBJ1-6; perhaps TRBD1 as D (5 bases). V shed 2 bases and J shed 7 bases, with 15 bases lying between them. CDR1 and CDR2 from the germline V gene are LNHDA and SQIVND (reference sequence). The CDR3 totals 16 residues. Here the CDR3 DNA reads TGTGCCAGTAGTATAAGGGCAGGGTTGGAGAATTCACCCCTCCACTTT. It encodes CASSIRAGLENSPLHF.